This T cell receptor (beta chain) was identified in a study of shared clonotypes between healthy human individuals. Regarding the study as a whole: Around 5% of naive CD4 clonotypes were common to a handful of donors. Against clonotypes common to all four donors, non-shared ones had lower generation probabilities.

Concerning this clone itself: No antigen is known for it.

This CDR3 comprises 16 residues. Looked up from germline, CDR1 is SGHTA and CDR2 is FQGNSA. Losses at the gene ends were 1 base for V and 7 bases for J; bases not matched to a gene: 8. CD45RO-negative, CCR7-positively selected cells formed the naive CD8 fraction, excluding terminally differentiated effector memory CD45RA+ cells. Profiling relied on immunoSEQ multiplex PCR, and the TCRdb table lists in-frame clones only, not all of them. The sample shows roughly 2,000,000 clones, approximately 94% of them seen only once. The chain uses TRBV7-2 and TRBJ1-4; 8 nucleotides agree with TRBD1. The sequenced material came from naive CD8+ T cells sorted from blood. The receptor was isolated from a young man in good health. Here the CDR3 DNA reads TGTGCCAGCAGCTTAGATCGCCAGGGGGCAGGTGAAAAACTGTTTTTT. It translates to CASSLDRQGAGEKLFF.